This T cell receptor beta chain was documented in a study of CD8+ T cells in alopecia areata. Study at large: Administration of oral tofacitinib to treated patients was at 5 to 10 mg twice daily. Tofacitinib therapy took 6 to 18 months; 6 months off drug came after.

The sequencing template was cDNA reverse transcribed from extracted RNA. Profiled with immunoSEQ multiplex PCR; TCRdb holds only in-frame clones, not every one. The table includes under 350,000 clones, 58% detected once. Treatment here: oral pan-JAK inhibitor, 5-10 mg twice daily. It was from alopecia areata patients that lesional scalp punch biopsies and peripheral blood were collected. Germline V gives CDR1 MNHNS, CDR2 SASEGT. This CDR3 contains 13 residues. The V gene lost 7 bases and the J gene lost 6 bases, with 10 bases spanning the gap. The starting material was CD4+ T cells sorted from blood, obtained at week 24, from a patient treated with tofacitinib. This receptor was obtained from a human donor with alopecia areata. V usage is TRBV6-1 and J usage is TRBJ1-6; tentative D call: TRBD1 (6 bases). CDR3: CASTGQSNSPLHF. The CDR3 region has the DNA TGTGCCAGCACCGGACAGAGTAATTCACCCCTCCACTTT.